This T cell receptor (beta chain) was sequenced in a study of blood T cell repertoires in COVID-19. The ends were cut back, 0 bases at V and 6 bases at J, with 8 bases in the middle. CDR3 size: 14 residues. Germline V gene data show CDR1 as MNHEY and CDR2 as SVGAGI. The assay was immunoSEQ multiplex PCR, and TCRdb's table has in-frame clones only and misses some. The sample yields under 300,000 clones, 70% to 90% seen once. Sequenced input: peripheral blood. This TCR was sampled from a woman aged 70 to 79 with active or convalescent COVID-19. V is TRBV6-5 and J is TRBJ2-2; D ambiguous. CDR3: CASSYSSLPGELFF. For the CDR3, the DNA is TGTGCCAGCAGTTACTCTAGCCTTCCCGGGGAGCTGTTTTTT.